This passage covers 22 T cell receptor beta chains from one sample sequenced in a study of tissue T cells after allogeneic stem cell transplantation. Clones were sequenced by immunoSEQ multiplex PCR, and TCRdb holds only the in-frame ones, with some missing. The table has several thousand clones, more than 55% seen once; the top ten hold over 15%. The sample was tissue from the jejunum, taken at autopsy. The receptors were sampled from a female donor older than 55 with lung cancer.

The chain's CDR3 is CASRLSTDTQYF. CDR3 nucleotide sequence: TGTGCCAGCAGGCTGAGCACAGATACGCAGTATTTT. The J gene is TRBJ2-3, the V gene TRBV6-5; the D is unclear. This CDR3 has 12 residues. V was clipped by 6 bases and J by 0 bases, with 4 bases between them. Germline values: CDR1 MNHEY, CDR2 SVGAGI.

Within the sample, this clone is medium-sized. The V and J genes are TRBV5-1 and TRBJ1-3; TRBD1 might be the D (6 bases). Between the trimmed V and J ends, which lost 4 bases and 7 bases, there was a span of 15 bases. Germline lookup yields CDR1 SGHRS and CDR2 YFSETQ. CDR3 size: 14 residues. CDR3 in DNA: TGCGCCAGCAGCCTCGGGACACCCGGGAACACCATATATTTT. It is translated as CASSLGTPGNTIYF.

This chain joins TRBV7-9 and TRBJ2-5, with D perhaps matching TRBD1 or TRBD2 (5 bases each). Trimming took 1 base from V and 1 from J, leaving 7 bases between them. CDR3 length: 14 amino acids. CDR1 SEHNR and CDR2 FQNEAQ come from the germline V gene (reference sequence). This CDR3 reads CASSLGGVQETQYF. CDR3 nucleotide sequence: TGTGCCAGCAGCTTAGGAGGGGTCCAAGAGACCCAGTACTTC.

The V and J genes are TRBV21-1 and TRBJ1-1; the D segment call TRBD1 is taken from the table without a DNA check. TRBV21-1 is shown as a pseudogene. The CDR3 spans 15 residues. Here the CDR3 reads CASSTRTAMNTEAFF. In nucleotides, the CDR3 is TGTGCCAGCAGCACTCGGACAGCCATGAACACTGAAGCTTTCTTT.

The chain joins TRBV4-1 to TRBJ1-1; possible D gene TRBD1, 5 bases. The CDR3 has 14 residues. Germline V gene data show CDR1 as MGHRA and CDR2 as YSYEKL. The germline V and J ends were trimmed by 3 bases and 1 base, with 9 bases remaining between them. The CDR3 DNA follows: TGCGCCAGCAGCCACTTTGGGGGGAACACTGAAGCTTTCTTT. Translated, it gives CASSHFGGNTEAFF.

This clone is medium-sized (0.01 to 0.1%) within its sample. The rearrangement uses TRBV10-3 and TRBJ2-5, with TRBD2 matching 7 bases. This CDR3 has 12 residues. From germline, CDR1 is ENHRY and CDR2 SYGVKD. With 10 bases clipped from V and 5 bases from J, the junction kept 7 bases outside the gene matches. CDR3 residues: CASRGEGETQYF. CDR3 DNA: TGTGCCAGCCGGGGGGAGGGGGAGACCCAGTACTTC.

This chain uses TRBV7-9 with TRBJ2-1, with 11 positions matching TRBD2. V lost 5 bases to trimming and J lost 8 bases; unmatched junction nucleotides: 8. Germline V CDR1 and CDR2: SEHNR, FQNEAQ (reference sequence). The CDR3 runs 15 residues. CDR3 residues: CASSRTSGSQDEQFF. The CDR3 bases are TGTGCCAGCAGCCGCACTAGCGGGAGTCAGGATGAGCAGTTCTTC.

The chain employs TRBV7-2 and TRBJ2-1; TRBD2 matches 10 bases. This CDR3 is 16 amino acids long. The V and J ends lost 5 bases and 2 bases, in that order; junction bases with no gene match: 6. The V gene's germline CDR1 is SGHTA and CDR2 FQGNSA. The CDR3 reads CASSVSGGPAYNEQFF. The CDR3 DNA sequence: TGTGCCAGCAGCGTTAGCGGGGGGCCCGCCTACAATGAGCAGTTCTTC.

The V call is TRBV27, the J call TRBJ2-1, with 8 bases matching TRBD1. J was trimmed by 9 bases and V by 2 bases; bases with no gene match: 6. CDR1 is MNHEY and CDR2 is SMNVEV in the germline V gene (reference sequence). The CDR3 totals 14 residues. This CDR3 is CASSLQGARGEQFF. The DNA of the CDR3 is TGTGCCAGCAGTTTACAGGGGGCGCGTGGTGAGCAGTTCTTC.

This clone was detected only a few times. The rearrangement joins TRBV7-2 to TRBJ2-7, with 7 bases identical to TRBD2. Germline loops: CDR1 SGHTA, CDR2 FQGNSA. J was trimmed by 6 bases and V by 4 bases; bases with no gene match: 12. This CDR3 is 15 amino acids long. This CDR3 is CASSSYLAAGLEQYF. In DNA, the CDR3 is TGTGCCAGCAGCTCCTACTTGGCAGCGGGACTCGAGCAGTACTTC.

By share, this clone counts as large. The rearrangement links TRBV7-6 to TRBJ1-1; 7 bases are a match to TRBD1. This CDR3 contains 15 residues. Germline CDR1 and CDR2: SGHVS and FNYEAQ. V lost 5 bases and J lost 4; bases outside the gene matches: 10. The CDR3 bases are TGTGCCAGCAGCGATCGACAGGGACAATCCACTGAAGCTTTCTTT. It encodes CASSDRQGQSTEAFF.

The chain couples TRBV10-3 to TRBJ2-3, with 7 positions matching TRBD1. From germline, CDR1 is ENHRY and CDR2 SYGVKD. Trimming removed 4 bases from V and 3 bases from J; junction bases left unmatched: 1. This CDR3 contains 13 residues. Here the CDR3 reads CAISGQGTDTQYF. CDR3 DNA sequence: TGTGCCATCAGTGGACAGGGAACAGATACGCAGTATTTT.

This chain joins TRBV7-6 and TRBJ1-3, with 10 bases lining up with TRBD1. Germline V gene sequence: CDR1 SGHVS, CDR2 FNYEAQ. The V segment lost 4 bases and the J segment 2 bases; nucleotides outside the gene matches: 2. The CDR3 totals 15 residues. CDR3 residues: CASSSDRGPGNTIYF. The CDR3 region has the DNA TGTGCCAGCAGCTCAGACAGGGGGCCTGGAAACACCATATATTTT. The complete variable domain, with remaining parts taken from reference TRBV7-6 and TRBJ1-3, reads GAGVSQSPRYKVTKRGQDVALRCDPISGHVSLYWYRQALGQGPEFLTYFNYEAQQDKSGLPNDRFSAERPEGSISTLTIQRTEQRDSAMYRCASSSDRGPGNTIYFGEGSWLTVV.

The table lists this clone with a few counts. The chain is built from TRBV30 and TRBJ2-3; 7 bases are shared with TRBD2. CDR1 GTSNPN and CDR2 SVGIG come from the germline V gene (reference sequence). The CDR3 consists of 13 residues. Trimming removed 5 bases from V and 2 bases from J; junction bases left unmatched: 4. The CDR3: CAWARGVTDTQYF. CDR3 nucleotides: TGTGCCTGGGCCCGGGGGGTCACAGATACGCAGTATTTT.

V gene TRBV7-2 combines with J gene TRBJ2-4, with D perhaps TRBD2 (6 bases). From germline, CDR1 is SGHTA and CDR2 FQGNSA. Trimming cost V 1 base and J 0 bases, with 13 bases left between them. CDR3 size: 17 residues. The CDR3, as DNA: TGTGCCAGCAGCTTAGGTTTTAGCGGCCTAGCCAAAAACATTCAGTACTTC. Its protein is CASSLGFSGLAKNIQYF.

In its sample, this clone is large. The chain is built from TRBV5-1 and TRBJ2-3; perhaps TRBD2 as D (6 bases). Germline V gene data show CDR1 as SGHRS and CDR2 as YFSETQ. Trimming removed 7 bases from V and 0 bases from J, with 9 bases in between. The CDR3 totals 13 residues. CDR3 residues: CASAAGSTDTQYF. The CDR3 DNA is TGCGCCAGCGCCGCGGGGAGCACAGATACGCAGTATTTT.

This clone was detected only a few times. The J gene is TRBJ2-7, the V gene TRBV5-1, with D tentatively TRBD2 (6 bases). The ends were cut back, 5 bases at V and 5 bases at J, with 14 bases in the middle. There are 13 residues in the CDR3. Germline CDR1 is SGHRS and CDR2 is YFSETQ. The CDR3 DNA is TGCGCCAGCAGATCAAAGCCGGGGGACGAGCAGTACTTC. Translation gives CASRSKPGDEQYF.

This clone was observed a single time. The CDR3 loop is CASSLRTTATNEKLFF. The DNA of the CDR3 is TGTGCCAGCTCACTTCGGACAACTGCAACTAATGAAAAACTGTTTTTT. V gene TRBV18 combines with J gene TRBJ1-4; TRBD1 might be the D (5 bases). Trimming removed 4 bases at V and 0 bases at J, with 12 bases between. Germline loops: CDR1 KGHSH, CDR2 LQKENI. This CDR3 spans 16 amino acids.

The chain combines TRBV7-3 with TRBJ2-1; 9 bases fit TRBD1. V dropped 3 bases and J dropped 7; count of bases not matched to a gene: 7. CDR1 and CDR2 from the germline V gene are SGHTA and FQGTGA. CDR3 length: 15 amino acids. As DNA, the CDR3 is TGTGCCAGCAGCTTGGGGACAGGGACGGGAAATGAGCAGTTCTTC. As protein: CASSLGTGTGNEQFF.

The V and J genes are TRBV30 and TRBJ2-1; D call uncertain. The CDR3 covers 12 residues. V lost 1 base and J 9 bases, leaving 10 bases between the germline ends. Germline V gene lookup returns CDR1 GTSNPN and CDR2 SVGIG (reference sequence). In nucleotides, the CDR3 is TGTGCCTGGAGTGCCGGGTCCGGTGAGCAGTTCTTC. Protein sequence: CAWSAGSGEQFF.

Sample share makes this clone medium-sized. This chain uses TRBV29-1 with TRBJ1-2; D remains unclear. Germline values: CDR1 SQVTM, CDR2 ANQGSEA. The V and J ends lost 6 bases and 3 bases respectively, with 5 bases between them. This CDR3 spans 10 amino acids. CDR3 sequence: CSVRDYGYTF. CDR3 nucleotides: TGCAGCGTACGTGACTATGGCTACACCTTC.

This rearrangement joins TRBV7-2 to TRBJ1-2; D not certain. Germline assignment: CDR1 SGHTA and CDR2 FQGNSA. Trimming cost V 5 bases and J 1 base, with 5 bases left between them. This CDR3 contains 12 residues. This CDR3 is CASSQFNYGYTF. As DNA, the CDR3 is TGTGCCAGCAGCCAATTTAACTATGGCTACACCTTC.